The rows below give T cell receptor beta chains drawn from one sample of a study of T cell repertoires in cytomegalovirus infection. TCRdb ran MiXCR on the reads and lists one entry per CDR3 protein. The sample contains 630,000 or so distinct CDR3 sequences, around 24% of which appear only once. The sample comprised CD8+ T cells from PBMCs. The receptors shown here come from a human donor in good health (CMV status not recorded). Some clones in this sample may be carry-over from other donors' samples. Each CDR3 is given with its conserved first and last residue. The D gene is left open where the match is weak. Only part of the rows carry a size: once, few, many, or a class if the clone is expanded.

few	TRBV29-1	TRBD1	TRBJ1-1	CSVEQGTTEAFF	TGCAGCGTGGAACAGGGGACCACTGAAGCTTTCTTT
-	TRBV5-4	-	TRBJ2-7	CASSFASGEQYF	TGTGCCAGCAGCTTCGCCTCGGGCGAGCAGTACTTC
-	TRBV14	-	TRBJ2-3	CASSQDTSSRDTQYF	TGTGCCAGCAGCCAAGATACGTCTAGCCGTGATACGCAGTATTTT
-	TRBV11-2	-	TRBJ1-2	CASSLDLLPYGYTF	TGTGCCAGCAGCTTGGATTTACTCCCCTATGGCTACACCTTC
-	TRBV10-3	TRBD2	TRBJ2-2	CAISDLAGGPDSGELFF	TGTGCCATCAGTGACCTAGCGGGGGGGCCCGATAGCGGGGAGCTGTTTTTT
few	TRBV27	-	TRBJ2-3	CASSFVHVGPSTDTQYF	TGTGCCAGCAGTTTCGTCCACGTGGGCCCTAGCACAGATACGCAGTATTTT
many	TRBV28	-	TRBJ1-1	CASSSEVGNTEAFF	TGTGCCAGCAGTTCGGAGGTTGGCAACACTGAAGCTTTCTTT
many	TRBV7-2	-	TRBJ1-5	CASSLEKAGHYANQPQHF	TGTGCCAGCAGCTTAGAAAAAGCGGGACATTACGCCAATCAGCCCCAGCATTTT
few	TRBV27	TRBD1	TRBJ2-7	CASSGYVVAGGYEQYF	TGTGCCAGCTCTGGGTATGTGGTCGCAGGGGGCTACGAGCAGTACTTC
-	TRBV29-1	-	TRBJ1-2	CSVVWGPNYGYTF	TGCAGCGTCGTATGGGGTCCTAACTATGGCTACACCTTC
few	TRBV7-9	-	TRBJ1-1	CASTDQAPEAFF	TGTGCCAGCACCGACCAAGCCCCTGAAGCTTTCTTT
few	TRBV12-3/TRBV12-4	-	TRBJ2-1	CASSFRRSSYNEQFF	TGTGCCAGCAGTTTTCGCAGGAGCTCCTACAATGAGCAGTTCTTC
-	TRBV20-1	TRBD2	TRBJ2-2	CSARAPNPGLAGGANTGELFF	TGCAGTGCTAGAGCCCCGAATCCGGGACTAGCGGGGGGTGCGAACACCGGGGAGCTGTTTTTT
many	TRBV7-8	-	TRBJ2-7	CASGGVSSYEQYF	TGTGCCAGCGGAGGGGTTTCCTCCTACGAGCAGTACTTC
few	TRBV6-6	-	TRBJ1-5	CASSSLWSSNQPQHF	TGTGCCAGCAGTTCCCTGTGGAGTAGCAATCAGCCCCAGCATTTT
few	TRBV20-1	-	TRBJ2-7	CSAPNLAESSYEQYF	TGCAGTGCTCCTAATTTAGCGGAGAGCTCCTACGAGCAGTACTTC
many	TRBV7-9	-	TRBJ2-2	CASSLDMARNTGELFF	TGTGCCAGCAGCTTAGATATGGCCAGGAACACCGGGGAGCTGTTTTTT
many	TRBV7-9	-	TRBJ1-1	CASSPTGQLTEAFF	TGTGCCAGCAGCCCTACAGGGCAGTTAACTGAAGCTTTCTTT
once	TRBV9	TRBD1	TRBJ1-5	CASSPRDRAQPQHF	TGTGCCAGCAGCCCCAGGGACAGGGCGCAGCCCCAGCATTTT
few	TRBV7-8	-	TRBJ2-1	CASNPMGQLGFF	TGTGCCAGCAACCCAATGGGACAACTGGGGTTCTTC
-	TRBV19	-	TRBJ1-1	CASTKIGGSDTEAFF	TGTGCCAGTACTAAAATCGGGGGGTCGGACACTGAAGCTTTCTTT
many	TRBV12-3/TRBV12-4	-	TRBJ1-5	CASSLHSNQPQHF	TGTGCCAGCAGCCTGCATAGCAATCAGCCCCAGCATTTT
-	TRBV19	-	TRBJ2-3	CASNPGYGTDTQYF	TGTGCCAGTAACCCAGGGTATGGCACAGATACGCAGTATTTT
many	TRBV7-2	-	TRBJ2-1	CASSPTEGTWGSNEQFF	TGTGCCAGCAGCCCCACCGAGGGGACCTGGGGCTCCAATGAGCAGTTCTTC
many	TRBV29-1	TRBD2	TRBJ2-3	CSVATSGSTDTQYF	TGCAGCGTTGCGACTAGCGGTAGCACAGATACGCAGTATTTT
-	TRBV6-5	TRBD1	TRBJ2-5	CASSYSGTGLETQYF	TGTGCCAGCAGTTACTCGGGGACAGGGTTGGAGACCCAGTACTTC
once	TRBV20-1	TRBD2	TRBJ2-1	CSARDLAGLATSEQFF	TGCAGTGCTAGAGATCTAGCGGGACTAGCGACTAGTGAGCAGTTCTTC
-	TRBV29-1	-	TRBJ2-5	CSVPSGGLKETQYF	TGCAGCGTCCCTTCGGGGGGCTTGAAAGAGACCCAGTACTTC
once	TRBV3-1	-	TRBJ2-2	CASSRRLHRVDTGELFF	TGTGCCAGCAGCCGTCGATTGCACAGGGTAGACACCGGGGAGCTGTTTTTT
few	TRBV12-3/TRBV12-4	TRBD2	TRBJ2-5	CASRGGLAGYQETQYF	TGTGCCAGCAGGGGGGGACTAGCGGGGTACCAAGAGACCCAGTACTTC
-	TRBV5-5	-	TRBJ2-2	CASERWGAVNTGELFF	TGTGCCAGCGAACGGTGGGGGGCAGTAAACACCGGGGAGCTGTTTTTT
many	TRBV7-9	TRBD1	TRBJ1-5	CASSLSTGSQPQHF	TGTGCCAGCAGCCTGTCGACAGGGAGCCAGCCCCAGCATTTT
many	TRBV7-9	-	TRBJ1-2	CASSPPWESTGRKGDGYTF	TGTGCCAGCAGTCCTCCATGGGAATCGACTGGAAGGAAGGGAGATGGCTACACCTTC
-	TRBV7-6	TRBD1	TRBJ1-4	CASSSLDREGEKLVF	TGTGCCAGCAGCTCCCTGGACAGGGAAGGCGAAAAACTGGTTTTT
-	TRBV29-1	TRBD1	TRBJ2-2	CSLSTGVGGELFF	TGCAGCCTTTCGACAGGGGTAGGCGGGGAGCTGTTTTTT
-	TRBV7-8	TRBD1	TRBJ2-5	CASSPPLSGQAEETQYF	TGTGCCAGCAGCCCACCACTTTCGGGACAGGCGGAAGAGACCCAGTACTTC
-	TRBV28	-	TRBJ1-2	CASSLFGDGVSNYGYTF	TGTGCCAGCAGTTTATTTGGGGACGGAGTTTCAAACTATGGCTACACCTTC
-	TRBV7-4	TRBD2	TRBJ2-1	CASSLLGTSEEQFF	TGTGCCAGCAGCTTATTAGGAACTAGCGAAGAGCAGTTCTTC
-	TRBV29-1	TRBD2	TRBJ2-1	CSVEDLTSGGAGGSYNEQFF	TGCAGCGTTGAAGACCTGACTAGCGGGGGGGCCGGGGGCTCCTACAATGAGCAGTTCTTC
-	TRBV7-6	-	TRBJ1-5	CASSPSWGGNQPQHF	TGTGCCAGCAGCCCCTCGTGGGGCGGCAATCAGCCCCAGCATTTT
few	TRBV4-3	-	TRBJ1-1	CASSSNNLEAFF	TGCGCCAGCAGCTCTAACAACCTTGAAGCTTTCTTT
many	TRBV6-5	-	TRBJ2-1	CASSYGGLEQFF	TGTGCCAGCAGTTACGGGGGATTAGAGCAGTTCTTC
-	TRBV29-1	TRBD1	TRBJ2-4	CSVLTGGSKYF	TGCAGCGTTTTGACAGGGGGCAGTAAGTACTTC
many	TRBV7-2	-	TRBJ2-1	CASSPGGLYNEQFF	TGTGCCAGCAGCCCAGGGGGGCTGTACAATGAGCAGTTCTTC
many	TRBV7-6	-	TRBJ1-1	CASSMIEETEAFF	TGTGCCAGCAGTATGATTGAGGAGACTGAAGCTTTCTTT
-	TRBV12-3/TRBV12-4	TRBD2	TRBJ2-1	CASSFRGGAREQFF	TGTGCCAGCAGTTTTCGCGGGGGGGCTAGAGAGCAGTTCTTC
many	TRBV27	TRBD1	TRBJ2-2	CASSLSAGGNTGELFF	TGTGCCAGCAGTTTATCGGCAGGGGGAAACACCGGGGAGCTGTTTTTT
-	TRBV10-3	-	TRBJ1-2	CAIMQARGYTF	TGTGCCATCATGCAGGCGAGGGGCTACACCTTC
-	TRBV20-1	-	TRBJ2-7	CSAPGGLNSYEQYF	TGCAGTGCCCCCGGGGGGCTAAACTCCTACGAGCAGTACTTC
few	TRBV5-5	-	TRBJ1-2	CASSFFPGANYGYTF	TGTGCCAGCAGCTTTTTTCCGGGAGCTAACTATGGCTACACCTTC
few	TRBV7-8	TRBD1	TRBJ1-1	CASSIRQGANTEAFF	TGTGCCAGCAGCATCCGACAGGGTGCGAACACTGAAGCTTTCTTT
many	TRBV4-1	-	TRBJ2-1	CASSQDREGIWGNEQFF	TGCGCCAGCAGCCAAGATAGGGAAGGGATTTGGGGCAATGAGCAGTTCTTC
-	TRBV10-3	-	TRBJ1-6	CAIRAGGNSPLHF	TGTGCCATCAGAGCGGGGGGGAATTCACCCCTCCACTTT
-	TRBV10-3	TRBD2	TRBJ2-1	CAISGGGGTLTSGPTHEQFF	TGTGCCATCAGTGGGGGCGGGGGGACCCTCACTAGCGGGCCCACCCATGAGCAGTTCTTC